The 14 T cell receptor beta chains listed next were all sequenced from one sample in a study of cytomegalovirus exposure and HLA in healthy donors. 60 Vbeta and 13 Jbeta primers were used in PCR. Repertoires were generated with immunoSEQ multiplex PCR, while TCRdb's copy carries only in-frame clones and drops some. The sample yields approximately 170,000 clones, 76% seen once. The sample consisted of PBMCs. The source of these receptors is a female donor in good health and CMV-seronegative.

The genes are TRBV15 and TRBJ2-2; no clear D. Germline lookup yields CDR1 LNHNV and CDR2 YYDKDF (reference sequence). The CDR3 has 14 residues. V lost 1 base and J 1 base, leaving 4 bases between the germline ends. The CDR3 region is CATSRGGNTGELFF. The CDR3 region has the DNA TGTGCCACCAGCAGAGGCGGGAACACCGGGGAGCTGTTTTTT. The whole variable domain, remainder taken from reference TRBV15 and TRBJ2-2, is DAMVIQNPRYQVTQFGKPVTLSCSQTLNHNVMYWYQQKSSQAPKLLFHYYDKDFNNEADTPDNFQSRRPNTSFCFLDIRSPGLGDTAMYLCATSRGGNTGELFFGEGSRLTVL.

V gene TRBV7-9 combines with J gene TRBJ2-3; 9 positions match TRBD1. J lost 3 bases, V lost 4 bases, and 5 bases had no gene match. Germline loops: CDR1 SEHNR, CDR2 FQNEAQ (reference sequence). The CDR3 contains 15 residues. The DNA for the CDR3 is TGTGCCAGCAGCTCCACAGGGGGCAGGACAGATACGCAGTATTTT. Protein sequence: CASSSTGGRTDTQYF.

The CDR3 sequence: CASSPRSGGTDTQYF. As DNA, the CDR3 is TGTGCCAGCAGCCCCCGCAGCGGGGGCACAGATACGCAGTATTTT. The chain recombines TRBV7-3 with TRBJ2-3; the match to TRBD2 covers 7 bases. J gave up 1 base and V 5 bases, and 6 bases lay outside the gene matches. Per the germline V gene, CDR1 is SGHTA and CDR2 is FQGTGA. The CDR3 has 15 amino acids.

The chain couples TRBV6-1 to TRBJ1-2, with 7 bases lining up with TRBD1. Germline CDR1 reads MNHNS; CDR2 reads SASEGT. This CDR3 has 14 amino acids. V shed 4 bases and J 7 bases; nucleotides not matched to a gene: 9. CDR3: CASSVAEGAGGYTF. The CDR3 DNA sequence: TGTGCCAGCAGTGTTGCCGAGGGGGCAGGTGGCTACACCTTC.

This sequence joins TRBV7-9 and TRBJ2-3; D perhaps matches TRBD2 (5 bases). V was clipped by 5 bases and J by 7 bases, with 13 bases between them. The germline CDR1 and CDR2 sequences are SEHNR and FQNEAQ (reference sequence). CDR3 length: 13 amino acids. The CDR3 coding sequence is TGTGCCAGCAGCATCCGGACTGGCAATACGCAGTATTTT. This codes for CASSIRTGNTQYF. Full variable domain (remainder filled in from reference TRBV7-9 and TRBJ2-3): DTGVSQNPRHKITKRGQNVTFRCDPISEHNRLYWYRQTLGQGPEFLTYFQNEAQLEKSRLLSDRFSAERPKGSFSTLEIQRTEQGDSAMYLCASSIRTGNTQYFGPGTRLTVL.

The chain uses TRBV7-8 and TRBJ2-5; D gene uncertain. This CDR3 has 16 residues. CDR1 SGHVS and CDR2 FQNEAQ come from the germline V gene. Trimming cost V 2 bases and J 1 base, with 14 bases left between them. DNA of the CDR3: TGTGCCAGCAGCTTAAAAAGATTCGTACTCCAAGAGACCCAGTACTTC. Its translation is CASSLKRFVLQETQYF.

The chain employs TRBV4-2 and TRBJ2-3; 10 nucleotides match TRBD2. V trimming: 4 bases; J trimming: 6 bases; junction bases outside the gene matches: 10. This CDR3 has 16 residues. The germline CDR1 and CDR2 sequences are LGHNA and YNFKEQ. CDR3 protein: CASSRVASGSGDTQYF. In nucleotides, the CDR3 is TGTGCCAGCAGCCGAGTGGCTAGCGGGAGTGGCGATACGCAGTATTTT.

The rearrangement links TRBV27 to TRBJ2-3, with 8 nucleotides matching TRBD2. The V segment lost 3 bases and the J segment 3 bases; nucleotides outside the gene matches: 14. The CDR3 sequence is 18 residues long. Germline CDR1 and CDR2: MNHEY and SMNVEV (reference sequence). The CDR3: CASSFLLLGSGRTDTQYF. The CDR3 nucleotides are TGTGCCAGCAGTTTTTTACTTCTTGGAAGCGGGAGAACAGATACGCAGTATTTT.

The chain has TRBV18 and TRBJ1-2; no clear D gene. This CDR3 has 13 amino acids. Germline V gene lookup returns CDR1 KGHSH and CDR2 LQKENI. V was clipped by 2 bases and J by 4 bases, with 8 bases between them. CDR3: CASSPSEGYGYTF. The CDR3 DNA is TGTGCCAGCTCACCAAGCGAGGGCTATGGCTACACCTTC.

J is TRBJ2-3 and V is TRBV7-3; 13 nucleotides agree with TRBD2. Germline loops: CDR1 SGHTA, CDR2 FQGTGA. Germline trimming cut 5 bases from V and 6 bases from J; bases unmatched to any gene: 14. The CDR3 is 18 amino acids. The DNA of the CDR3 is TGTGCCAGCAGCCCCCGGGGACTAGCGGGACGGCTTGCGGATACGCAGTATTTT. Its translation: CASSPRGLAGRLADTQYF.

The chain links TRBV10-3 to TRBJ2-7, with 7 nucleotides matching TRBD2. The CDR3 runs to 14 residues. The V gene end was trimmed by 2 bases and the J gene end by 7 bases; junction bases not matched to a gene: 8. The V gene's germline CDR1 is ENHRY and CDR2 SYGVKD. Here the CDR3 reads CAISEGGGSGEQYF. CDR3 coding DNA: TGTGCCATCAGTGAGGGGGGGGGTTCGGGTGAGCAGTACTTC.

CDR3 region: CASSLTSGNQETQYF. CDR3 in DNA: TGCGCCAGCAGCTTGACTAGCGGGAATCAAGAGACCCAGTACTTC. V usage is TRBV5-1 and J usage is TRBJ2-5; 10 bases are a match to TRBD2. The CDR3 is 15 residues long. Looked up from germline, CDR1 is SGHRS and CDR2 is YFSETQ. V shed 1 base and J 2 bases; nucleotides not matched to a gene: 2.

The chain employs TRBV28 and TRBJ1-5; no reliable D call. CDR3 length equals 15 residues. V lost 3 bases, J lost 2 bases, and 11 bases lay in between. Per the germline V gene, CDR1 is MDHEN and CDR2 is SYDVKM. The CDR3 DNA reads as TGTGCCAGCAGTTTCGAGGCCCCGGGCAATCAGCCCCAGCATTTT. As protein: CASSFEAPGNQPQHF.

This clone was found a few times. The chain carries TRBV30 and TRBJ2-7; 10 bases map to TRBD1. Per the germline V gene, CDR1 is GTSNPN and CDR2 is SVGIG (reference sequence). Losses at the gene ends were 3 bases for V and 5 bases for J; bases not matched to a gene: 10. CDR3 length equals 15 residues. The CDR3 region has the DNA TGTGCCTGGAGAGCCGCCGGACAGGGGGGCAACGAGCAGTACTTC. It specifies CAWRAAGQGGNEQYF.